This T cell receptor beta chain was identified during a study of T-cell reconstitution after alpha-beta-depleted transplantation in children. Preparation of the TCRbeta library was carried out with unique molecular identifiers. Each CDR3 protein gets one entry after TCRdb re-called the PCR reads with MiXCR. The table records under 250,000 distinct CDR3 sequences, more than 20% of them present only once. The germline gives CDR1 LGHDT, CDR2 YNNKEL (reference sequence). The CDR3 is 15 residues long. V shed 1 base and J 3 bases; nucleotides not matched to a gene: 5. In this sample, this clonotype turned up once.

Sequenced material: PBMCs, mostly from graft donor cells, taken 360 days after TCRalphabeta/CD19-depleted stem cell transplant. This TCR derives from a female patient aged 2-9 years who had a stem cell transplant for congenital amegakaryocytic thrombocytopenia, so the T cells may come from the graft donor. The rearrangement links TRBV3-1 to TRBJ2-7, with TRBD2 identical over 8 bases. CDR3 region: CASSQAPGGVYEQYF. The CDR3 bases are TGTGCCAGCAGCCAAGCTCCCGGGGGGGTCTACGAGCAGTACTTC.